These 11 T cell receptor beta chains were all obtained from the same sample, sequenced in a study of beta chain features in type 1 diabetes. Reverse transcription of all isolated RNA meant that expressed TCRB transcripts were sequenced. Some clones are missing from TCRdb's copy, which holds only in-frame ones; the method was immunoSEQ multiplex PCR. The profile covers 300,000 to 350,000 clones, with about 13% appearing a single time and 0.015% taken by the ten largest. These receptors lack a known antigen. Findings and limits, study-wide: Type 1 diabetes patients showed a moderate but significant shortening of TCRB CDR3s in all four CD4+ subsets.

Source material: naive CD4+ T cells from blood. Every receptor here comes from a woman between 18 and 29 years old with type 1 diabetes.

This clone was found a few times. Other nucleotide sequences in the sample specify the same CDR3. The gene calls are TRBV27 and TRBJ2-7, with 9 bases matching TRBD2. The CDR3 is 14 amino acids. J was trimmed by 2 bases and V by 3 bases; bases with no gene match: 2. Germline V gives CDR1 MNHEY, CDR2 SMNVEV (reference sequence). The CDR3 nucleotides are TGTGCCAGCAGTTTGAAGCGGGAGGCCTACGAGCAGTACTTC. This codes for CASSLKREAYEQYF.

This chain links TRBV25-1 with TRBJ2-1; D not certain. The germline V gene has CDR1 MGHDK and CDR2 SYGVNS. The CDR3 covers 16 residues. V gave up 5 bases and J gave up 0 bases, with 14 bases separating them. CDR3 DNA sequence: TGTGCCAGCAGTCGTAGGAGAAGCAACTCCTACAATGAGCAGTTCTTC. Translation: CASSRRRSNSYNEQFF.

This clone was recorded a few times. The rearrangement uses TRBV7-2 and TRBJ1-2, with TRBD1 as a possible D gene (6 bases). CDR1 and CDR2 from the germline V gene are SGHTA and FQGNSA. V lost 1 base and J 1 base, leaving 10 bases between the germline ends. The CDR3 is 15 residues long. The CDR3 loop is CASSLVAGVNYGYTF. Written as DNA, the CDR3 is TGTGCCAGCAGCTTAGTGGCAGGGGTTAACTATGGCTACACCTTC.

This clone was counted between two and nine times. The chain recombines TRBV5-1 with TRBJ2-1; 8 nucleotides match TRBD2. Germline CDR1 reads SGHRS; CDR2 reads YFSETQ. The CDR3 runs to 16 residues. The V and J ends lost 3 bases and 5 bases, in that order; junction bases with no gene match: 10. Here the CDR3 DNA reads TGCGCCAGCAGCTATCTCAGCGGGGGTGCGGACAATGAGCAGTTCTTC. Translating it yields CASSYLSGGADNEQFF.

This clone was counted only a few times. The chain joins TRBV11-2 to TRBJ2-7; D unclear. This CDR3 spans 13 amino acids. CDR1 is SGHAT and CDR2 is FQNNGV in the germline V gene. V shed 2 bases and J shed 7 bases, with 12 bases lying between them. In DNA, the CDR3 is TGTGCCAGCAGCTTAAGCGCCGCTGGGGAGCAGTACGTC. It is translated as CASSLSAAGEQYV.

V usage is TRBV19 and J usage is TRBJ2-1, with 15 nucleotides matching TRBD2. Germline V CDR1 and CDR2: LNHDA, SQIVND (reference sequence). The ends lost 6 bases at V and 0 bases at J; junction bases unmatched: 12. The CDR3 consists of 20 residues. The CDR3 sequence is CASRSSPGTSGRSSYNEQFF. CDR3 bases: TGTGCCAGTAGATCATCTCCCGGGACTAGCGGGAGGAGCTCCTACAATGAGCAGTTCTTC.

This clone turned up a few times. This chain joins TRBV9 and TRBJ1-1; D is undetermined. With 1 base removed from V and 3 bases from J, the gap between germline ends came to 13 bases. From germline, CDR1 is SGDLS and CDR2 YYNGEE. The CDR3 sequence is 15 residues long. This CDR3 reads CASSVSPIEDTEAFF. The CDR3 coding sequence is TGTGCCAGCAGCGTAAGTCCAATAGAGGACACTGAAGCTTTCTTT.

The rearrangement uses TRBV10-3 and TRBJ1-2; tentatively, D is TRBD1 (6 bases). Germline CDR1 ENHRY, CDR2 SYGVKD. Trimming pared 6 bases from V and 8 bases from J, leaving 16 bases between. This CDR3 spans 13 amino acids. In nucleotides, the CDR3 is TGTGCCATCAGGCTGACAGGTTGGGAGGGCTACACCTTC. Amino acid sequence: CAIRLTGWEGYTF.

V gene TRBV7-9 combines with J gene TRBJ1-2; 7 nucleotides align to TRBD1. Trimming at V came to 4 bases and at J to 8 bases, leaving 7 bases not matched to a gene. This CDR3 region has 13 residues. Germline V lookup: CDR1 SEHNR, CDR2 FQNEAQ (reference sequence). This CDR3 reads CASSSGQADGYTF. Here the CDR3 DNA reads TGTGCCAGCAGCTCCGGACAGGCAGACGGCTACACCTTC.

In its sample, this clone was seen a few times. This chain connects TRBV30 to TRBJ2-7, with TRBD2 identical over 7 bases. Germline loops: CDR1 GTSNPN, CDR2 SVGIG (reference sequence). Trimming took 4 bases from V and 7 from J; bases not matched to a gene: 10. The CDR3 sequence is 13 residues long. The CDR3: CAWTRRETGEQYV. DNA for the CDR3: TGTGCCTGGACGCGGCGGGAGACGGGGGAGCAGTACGTC.

V is TRBV29-1 and J is TRBJ2-5; the match to TRBD2 covers 8 bases. Judging by the DNA end, TRBJ2-7 fits better; the J call may be wrong. The CDR3 extends over 16 amino acids. Germline V gene data show CDR1 as SQVTM and CDR2 as ANQGSEA. CDR3 region: CSVANRVRSGSSEQYF. The CDR3 nucleotides read TGCAGCGTTGCAAACAGGGTCCGAAGCGGGAGCTCCGAGCAGTACTTC.